This TCR beta chain appears in the sequencing data of a study of T cells in Graves' hyperthyroidism and ophthalmopathy. V lost 1 base, J lost 8 bases, and 9 bases lay in between. The germline V gene encodes CDR1 SGHTA and CDR2 FQGNSA. The CDR3 has 13 residues. In its sample, this clonotype was seen many times. The study defined stable Graves' hyperthyroidism as no ophthalmopathy progression within 18 months. Amplified regions were TCR beta CDR3 sequences from RNA transcripts. TCR CDR3 regions were first amplified by RT-PCR with HTBI primers. TCRdb itself ran the multiplex PCR reads through MiXCR, one entry per CDR3 protein. This sample carries a few hundred thousand distinct CDR3 sequences, more than 45% of them seen once, and the ten largest clones take approximately 8.2%.

The TCR comes from a woman between 18 and 29 years old with Graves' hyperthyroidism. V usage is TRBV7-2 and J usage is TRBJ1-5; no firm D call. Sequencing was carried out using peripheral blood or thyroid tissue (not recorded which). The CDR3 DNA sequence: TGTGCCAGCAGCTTAGGGAAGGGCGAGCCCCAGCATTTT. Its protein product is CASSLGKGEPQHF.